Below are 21 T cell receptor beta chains sequenced from a single sample in a study of blood T cell repertoires in COVID-19. Here immunoSEQ multiplex PCR was the method, and the copy in TCRdb shows in-frame clones only, minus some. The top ten hold around two fifths of the sample, which has 55,000 to 65,000 clones, roughly nine tenths seen once. Source material: peripheral blood. These receptors came from a woman aged 55 to 70 with COVID-19, enrolled during active disease.

The chain uses TRBV29-1 and TRBJ2-2, with 10 bases identical to TRBD2. The junction had 3 bases not matched to a gene; V was cut back by 6 bases and J by 5 bases. The CDR3 has 13 amino acids. CDR1 and CDR2 (germline): SQVTM, ANQGSEA. CDR3 sequence: CSVVAGGTGELFF. The CDR3 bases are TGCAGCGTCGTAGCGGGGGGAACCGGGGAGCTGTTTTTT.

This clone was counted once. The chain joins TRBV7-8 to TRBJ2-7, with 11 bases that match TRBD2. Germline V gene data show CDR1 as SGHVS and CDR2 as FQNEAQ. The CDR3 consists of 15 residues. The ends lost 5 bases at V and 1 base at J; junction bases unmatched: 4. The CDR3 DNA follows: TGTGCCAGCAGCCCTGGGACTAGCGGATCCTACGAGCAGTACTTC. Translation: CASSPGTSGSYEQYF.

The chain has TRBV2 and TRBJ2-3, with 8 bases identical to TRBD1. The junction had 11 bases not matched to a gene; V was cut back by 8 bases and J by 1 base. This CDR3 is 16 amino acids long. The germline V gene encodes CDR1 SNHLY and CDR2 FYNNEI. CDR3 amino acids: CASGGFQGARTDTQYF. For the CDR3, the DNA is TGTGCCAGCGGAGGGTTCCAGGGGGCCCGCACAGATACGCAGTATTTT.

This clone was recorded a few times. The chain combines TRBV10-1 with TRBJ2-7; D is possibly TRBD1 (5 bases). This CDR3 spans 12 amino acids. The V gene lost 6 bases and the J gene lost 5 bases, with 11 bases spanning the gap. Germline V gene sequence: CDR1 WNHNN, CDR2 SYGVQD (reference sequence). The CDR3 region is CASSSGHNEQYF. In DNA, the CDR3 is TGCGCCAGCAGCTCTGGACACAACGAGCAGTACTTC.

The rearrangement joins TRBV5-4 to TRBJ2-1; no firm D call. With 0 bases removed from V and 0 bases from J, the gap between germline ends came to 10 bases. CDR3 length equals 16 residues. CDR1 and CDR2 from the germline V gene are SGHNT and YYREEE (reference sequence). CDR3 DNA sequence: TGTGCCAGCAGCTTGGACCTGCTAAGCTCCTACAATGAGCAGTTCTTC. This gives the protein CASSLDLLSSYNEQFF.

This chain uses TRBV19 with TRBJ2-7, with 9 bases lining up with TRBD1. The trim removed 4 bases at V and 5 bases at J, leaving 0 bases unmatched. The length of the CDR3 is 12 residues. CDR1 LNHDA and CDR2 SQIVND come from the germline V gene (reference sequence). This CDR3 is CASSRDRDEQYF. CDR3 DNA sequence: TGTGCCAGTAGTAGGGACAGGGACGAGCAGTACTTC.

This chain links TRBV6-2 or TRBV6-3 with TRBJ2-5; D is perhaps TRBD2 (5 bases). This CDR3 region has 16 residues. Germline V gene lookup returns CDR1 MNHEY and CDR2 SVGEGT. Trimming took off 6 bases at V and 0 bases at J, with 17 bases between the two ends. CDR3 sequence (DNA): TGTGCCAGCAGCCCAATGAGGGCGTCCCACCAAGAGACCCAGTACTTC. This sequence encodes CASSPMRASHQETQYF.

The gene calls are TRBV5-1 and TRBJ2-7, with 7 positions matching TRBD1. This CDR3 has 14 amino acids. Per the germline V gene, CDR1 is SGHRS and CDR2 is YFSETQ. Trimming removed 4 bases from V and 2 bases from J; junction bases left unmatched: 6. Written as DNA, the CDR3 is TGCGCCAGCAGCCCCGGGACAGAGACCTACGAGCAGTACTTC. Amino acid sequence: CASSPGTETYEQYF. Drawing the rest from reference TRBV5-1 and TRBJ2-7, the complete variable domain is KAGVTQTPRYLIKTRGQQVTLSCSPISGHRSVSWYQQTPGQGLQFLFEYFSETQRNKGNFPGRFSGRQFSNSRSEMNVSTLELGDSALYLCASSPGTETYEQYFGPGTRLTVT.

For the CDR3, the DNA is TGTGCCAGCGGGCTGGACAGGGAGGGCTACACCTTC. It codes for CASGLDREGYTF. This chain connects TRBV28 to TRBJ1-2; 8 bases are shared with TRBD1. Germline CDR1 MDHEN, CDR2 SYDVKM. The CDR3 has 12 residues. The trim removed 8 bases at V and 8 bases at J, leaving 7 bases unmatched.

The chain joins TRBV3-1 (or the pseudogene TRBV3-2) to TRBJ1-1; 8 nucleotides line up with TRBD1. Trimming at V came to 7 bases and at J to 11 bases, leaving 12 bases not matched to a gene. Germline V gene sequence: CDR1 LGHDT, CDR2 YNNKEL (reference sequence). This CDR3 contains 13 residues. The DNA for the CDR3 is TGTGCCAGCAAGTTCGGACAGGGTAAAGGTGCTTTCTTT. Its translation is CASKFGQGKGAFF.

The chain recombines TRBV5-1 with TRBJ2-2; D is uncertain. The germline V gene encodes CDR1 SGHRS and CDR2 YFSETQ. Deletions cut 1 base from V and 7 bases from J, with 11 bases between. The CDR3 is 14 amino acids. The CDR3 DNA reads TGCGCCAGCAGCTTGTGGGCCTCCGGCGGGGAGCTGTTTTTT. Amino acids: CASSLWASGGELFF.

The chain has TRBV28 and TRBJ1-2; 11 bases fit TRBD1. Germline loops: CDR1 MDHEN, CDR2 SYDVKM. The CDR3 runs 17 residues. The V gene end was trimmed by 2 bases and the J gene end by 1 base; junction bases not matched to a gene: 6. The chain's CDR3 is CASSLPGQGAFNYGYTF. The CDR3 bases are TGTGCCAGCAGTTTACCCGGACAGGGGGCCTTTAACTATGGCTACACCTTC.

The chain combines TRBV5-4 with TRBJ2-5, with D possibly matching TRBD2 (6 bases). The CDR3 extends over 15 amino acids. CDR1 and CDR2 (germline): SGHNT, YYREEE (reference sequence). V dropped 4 bases and J dropped 5 bases, with 18 bases sitting between them. CDR3 in DNA: TGTGCCAGCAGCCCGGGACTGCGTGTGTACGAGACCCAGTACTTC. This gives the protein CASSPGLRVYETQYF.

The V call is TRBV28, the J call TRBJ1-2; 11 bases map to TRBD1. V shed 5 bases, J shed 2 bases, and the junction held 1 base outside the gene matches. This CDR3 spans 14 amino acids. CDR1 and CDR2 from the germline V gene are MDHEN and SYDVKM. The CDR3 nucleotides are TGTGCCAGCAGTGGGACAGGGGGGAACTATGGCTACACCTTC. Translation gives CASSGTGGNYGYTF.

J is TRBJ1-1 and V is TRBV21-1. TRBV21-1 is a pseudogene. The CDR3 runs to 17 residues. The CDR3 sequence is CASSKQGPGGVNTEAFF. Here the CDR3 DNA reads TGTGCCAGCAGCAAACAGGGCCCGGGGGGGGTGAACACTGAAGCTTTCTTT.

This chain connects TRBV5-4 to TRBJ2-7; TRBD2 agrees at 10 bases. The V segment lost 0 bases and the J segment 0 bases; nucleotides outside the gene matches: 3. The CDR3 covers 16 residues. In germline, CDR1 is SGHNT, CDR2 YYREEE (reference sequence). Written as DNA, the CDR3 is TGTGCCAGCAGCTTGGGACTAGCGGGTAGCTCCTACGAGCAGTACTTC. Translated: CASSLGLAGSSYEQYF.

J is TRBJ2-3 and V is TRBV7-2; a possible D gene is TRBD1 (5 bases). This CDR3 is built from 14 residues. Trimming took 0 bases from V and 1 from J, leaving 5 bases between them. Germline V gives CDR1 SGHTA, CDR2 FQGNSA. Written as DNA, the CDR3 is TGTGCCAGCAGCTTAGCGGGGCGCACAGATACGCAGTATTTT. Its translation is CASSLAGRTDTQYF.

In nucleotides, the CDR3 is TGTGCCAGCAGCCCTAGGGGAGGGAGGGGAGGCCAGCCCCAGCATTTT. It specifies CASSPRGGRGGQPQHF. The chain employs TRBV7-2 and TRBJ1-5; the D gene is possibly TRBD1 (5 bases). Germline CDR1 is SGHTA and CDR2 is FQGNSA. This CDR3 has 16 amino acids. V dropped 5 bases and J dropped 7 bases, with 21 bases sitting between them. Variable domain in full (rest from reference TRBV7-2 and TRBJ1-5): GAGVSQSPSNKVTEKGKDVELRCDPISGHTALYWYRQSLGQGLEFLIYFQGNSAPDKSGLPSDRFSAERTGGSVSTLTIQRTQQEDSAVYLCASSPRGGRGGQPQHFGDGTRLSIL.

V usage is TRBV4-3 and J usage is TRBJ2-1; D might be TRBD2 (5 bases). V was pared by 0 bases and J by 8 bases, with 11 bases between. This CDR3 is 14 amino acids long. Germline-derived CDR1 and CDR2 are LGHNA and YSLEER. The CDR3 DNA is TGCGCCAGCAGCCAAGATTGGAGGACCCATGAGCAGTTCTTC. The encoded protein is CASSQDWRTHEQFF.

The chain is built from TRBV7-8 and TRBJ2-2; TRBD2 agrees at 9 bases. Per germline, CDR1 SGHVS and CDR2 FQNEAQ. Trimming took 1 base from V and 4 from J; bases not matched to a gene: 4. The CDR3 sequence is 16 residues long. DNA for the CDR3: TGTGCCAGCAGCTTAGTTGCGGGAGGGCTCACCGGGGAGCTGTTTTTT. It yields the protein CASSLVAGGLTGELFF.

The chain links TRBV7-2 to TRBJ1-1, with TRBD1 as a possible D gene (5 bases). V was shortened by 8 bases and J by 3 bases, with 19 bases between the two germline ends. CDR1 and CDR2 (germline): SGHTA, FQGNSA. CDR3 size: 15 residues. The CDR3 loop reads CASRPRGGLDTEAFF. As DNA, the CDR3 is TGTGCCAGCCGCCCCCGGGGGGGGTTGGACACTGAAGCTTTCTTT.